This TCR beta chain appears in the sequencing data of a study of shared clonotypes between healthy human individuals. Study-wide findings and caveats: Several donors shared around 5% of their naive CD4 clonotypes. Memory subsets had estimated richness that was generally smaller than that of naive subsets.

Every donor was a Caucasian adult from Nashville, Tennessee. Trimming cost V 5 bases and J 3 bases, with 15 bases left between them. Germline-derived CDR1 and CDR2 are SGHRS and YFSETQ. The CDR3 is made up of 14 amino acids. Of note for this clone: The antigen remains unidentified.

Deep-level assay runs were performed. Method: immunoSEQ multiplex PCR; TCRdb's copy keeps in-frame clones and lacks some. This table holds fewer than 1.8 million clones, approximately 98.5% found once. The rearrangement links TRBV5-1 to TRBJ2-7; unclear D gene. What was sequenced was naive CD4+ T cells sorted from blood. The sample's subset: CD45RA+ positively selected. This clonotype was sampled from a young man in good health. The DNA of the CDR3 is TGCGCCAGCAGTCTAGGCAGGTCGCACTACGAGCAGTACTTC. The encoded protein is CASSLGRSHYEQYF.